The 21 T cell receptor beta chains presented below share a single source sample, sequenced in a study of T-cell reconstitution after alpha-beta-depleted transplantation in children. TCRbeta library construction was performed incorporating unique molecular identifiers. MiXCR, applied by TCRdb to the PCR reads, yields one record per CDR3 protein. The sample has hundreds of thousands of distinct CDR3 sequences; 10% to 15% are singletons. The specimen comprised PBMCs, mostly from graft donor cells, sampled 360 days after TCRalphabeta/CD19-depleted stem cell transplant. These receptors came from a male patient between 10 and 17 years old who had a stem cell transplant for acute myeloid leukemia, so the T cells may come from the graft donor.

This clonotype was seen many times. The chain is built from TRBV4-3 and TRBJ2-3; the D is unclear. CDR3 length equals 14 residues. The V and J ends lost 0 bases and 5 bases respectively, with 9 bases between them. Germline-derived CDR1 and CDR2 are LGHNA and YSLEER. CDR3 amino acids: CASSQDRVVDTQYF. The CDR3 DNA follows: TGCGCCAGCAGCCAAGATCGCGTTGTAGATACGCAGTATTTT.

There are many counts of this clonotype. At one of its ends the junction is not consistent with the germline gene, which may arise from a read error. J is TRBJ2-1 and V is TRBV3-1; 9 nucleotides line up with TRBD1. Germline V gene lookup returns CDR1 LGHDT and CDR2 YNNKEL (reference sequence). There are 14 residues in the CDR3. The CDR3 here is CASSSHTGGAGRNF. The CDR3 region has the DNA TGTGCCAGCAGCTCCCACACAGGGGGCGCGGGTCGGAACTTC.

The chain couples TRBV12-3 or TRBV12-4 to TRBJ2-1, with 11 bases that match TRBD2. CDR3 length: 12 residues. V gave up 8 bases and J gave up 10 bases; unmatched junction bases: 4. CDR3 loop: CASLGTSGEQFF. The CDR3 nucleotides read TGTGCCAGCCTCGGGACTAGCGGAGAGCAGTTCTTC.

The chain is built from TRBV4-2 and TRBJ2-7; D may be TRBD1 or TRBD2 (6 bases each). The CDR3 is 14 residues long. Trimming took 1 base from V and 4 from J, leaving 11 bases between them. Germline V CDR1 and CDR2: LGHNA, YNFKEQ. CDR3 amino acids: CASSQGRGPYEQYF. The CDR3 DNA reads TGTGCCAGCAGCCAAGGCCGGGGGCCTTACGAGCAGTACTTC.

The chain is built from TRBV6-1 and TRBJ1-5; 11 bases fit TRBD1. V lost 6 bases to trimming and J lost 7 bases; unmatched junction nucleotides: 8. Germline-derived CDR1 and CDR2 are MNHNS and SASEGT. This CDR3 comprises 15 residues. The CDR3 coding sequence is TGTGCCAGCAGCCCGGACAGGGGGCAAATGCAGCCCCAGCATTTT. Residues: CASSPDRGQMQPQHF.

J is TRBJ2-1 and V is TRBV19; no clear D gene. The CDR3 has 14 residues. Per the germline V gene, CDR1 is LNHDA and CDR2 is SQIVND (reference sequence). The germline V and J ends were trimmed by 6 bases and 4 bases, with 13 bases remaining between them. The CDR3 region has the DNA TGTGCCAGTAGCGCCACGGCCTGGTACAATGAGCAGTTCTTC. It translates to CASSATAWYNEQFF.

V gene TRBV6-2 or TRBV6-3 combines with J gene TRBJ2-1, with a tentative D call TRBD2 (6 bases). Germline loops: CDR1 MNHEY, CDR2 SVGEGT. Trimming stripped 4 bases from V and 3 bases from J, with 22 bases between. CDR3 length: 18 amino acids. The CDR3 DNA is TGTGCCAGCAGTTTCTACCGACGACTAGAGCGGATCTACAATGAGCAGTTCTTC. It translates to CASSFYRRLERIYNEQFF.

CDR3 protein: CASSLPYLRSTGELFF. The CDR3 bases are TGTGCCAGCAGCTTACCTTATCTCCGGTCCACCGGGGAGCTGTTTTTT. The rearrangement links TRBV7-8 to TRBJ2-2, with D uncertain. The CDR3 covers 16 residues. With 2 bases removed from V and 4 bases from J, the gap between germline ends came to 14 bases. In germline, CDR1 is SGHVS, CDR2 FQNEAQ.

The CDR3 sequence is CASSYSKYNEQFF. The CDR3 DNA reads TGTGCCAGCAGTTACTCCAAGTACAATGAGCAGTTCTTC. The V call is TRBV6-2 or TRBV6-3, the J call TRBJ2-1; no firm D call. The CDR3 length is 13 residues. V lost 0 bases, J lost 4 bases, and 4 bases lay in between. Germline CDR1 and CDR2: MNHEY and SVGEGT.

This clonotype was observed a few times. This chain joins TRBV7-9 and TRBJ2-1; 7 positions match TRBD1. Trimming took 5 bases from V and 9 from J; bases not matched to a gene: 13. This CDR3 has 15 amino acids. CDR1 and CDR2 (germline): SEHNR, FQNEAQ (reference sequence). The CDR3 DNA follows: TGTGCCAGCAGCCGATTCCGGGACAGACCGGGTGAGCAGTTCTTC. It is translated as CASSRFRDRPGEQFF. Full variable domain (missing parts from reference TRBV7-9 and TRBJ2-1): DTGVSQNPRHKITKRGQNVTFRCDPISEHNRLYWYRQTLGQGPEFLTYFQNEAQLEKSRLLSDRFSAERPKGSFSTLEIQRTEQGDSAMYLCASSRFRDRPGEQFFGPGTRLTVL.

The J gene is TRBJ2-7, the V gene TRBV28, with 8 bases identical to TRBD1. CDR3 length: 17 amino acids. J lost 2 bases, V lost 5 bases, and 14 bases had no gene match. Per germline, CDR1 MDHEN and CDR2 SYDVKM. DNA for the CDR3: TGTGCCAGCAGTCCGACAGGGGTAACAAACCGACCCTACGAGCAGTACTTC. This codes for CASSPTGVTNRPYEQYF.

The count of this clonotype is one. The chain uses TRBV7-8 and TRBJ1-4; D uncertain. V lost 4 bases to trimming and J lost 8 bases, with 14 bases between them. Germline loops: CDR1 SGHVS, CDR2 FQNEAQ. The CDR3 has 14 residues. This chain's CDR3 is CASSSGPLWEKLFF. The CDR3 DNA follows: TGTGCCAGCAGCTCTGGACCGCTTTGGGAAAAACTGTTTTTT.

This clonotype was found many times. V and J are TRBV20-1 and TRBJ2-3; the D is unclear. The CDR3 has 13 amino acids. Trimming stripped 0 bases from V and 3 bases from J, with 7 bases between. CDR1 and CDR2 from the germline V gene are DFQATT and SNEGSKA (reference sequence). The CDR3 loop is CSARERMTDTQYF. CDR3 bases: TGCAGTGCTAGAGAGCGGATGACAGATACGCAGTATTTT.

This clonotype appeared many times. The V gene is TRBV15, the J gene TRBJ1-1; TRBD1 is a possible D gene (5 bases). Germline V gene data show CDR1 as LNHNV and CDR2 as YYDKDF (reference sequence). The CDR3 runs to 15 residues. Deletions cut 0 bases from V and 0 bases from J, with 8 bases between. The CDR3 DNA follows: TGTGCCACCAGCAGAGAACAAGGGGTGAACACTGAAGCTTTCTTT. Translating gives CATSREQGVNTEAFF. Variable domain in full (rest from reference TRBV15 and TRBJ1-1): DAMVIQNPRYQVTQFGKPVTLSCSQTLNHNVMYWYQQKSSQAPKLLFHYYDKDFNNEADTPDNFQSRRPNTSFCFLDIRSPGLGDTAMYLCATSREQGVNTEAFFGQGTRLTVV.

This clonotype was seen at least ten times. The rearrangement links TRBV6-2 or TRBV6-3 to TRBJ2-1; D might be TRBD1 or TRBD2, each matching 7 bases. V gave up 6 bases and J gave up 8 bases, with 26 bases separating them. Germline lookup yields CDR1 MNHEY and CDR2 SVGEGT. This CDR3 has 17 amino acids. CDR3 in amino acids: CASRRRPGRGGGDEQFF. The CDR3 DNA reads TGTGCCAGCAGGCGACGGCCCGGCAGGGGGGGTGGAGATGAGCAGTTCTTC.

The V and J genes are TRBV24-1 and TRBJ2-7, with D tentatively TRBD2 (6 bases). CDR1 KGHDR and CDR2 SFDVKD come from the germline V gene. Trimming took 12 bases from V and 2 from J, leaving 16 bases between them. The CDR3 loop spans 13 amino acids. This CDR3 is CASAGGPPYEQYF. CDR3 DNA sequence: TGTGCCTCGGCCGGAGGGCCACCCTACGAGCAGTACTTC.

This clonotype has a handful of counts. This chain joins TRBV7-9 and TRBJ1-4; no definite D call. The CDR3 runs 13 residues. The germline CDR1 and CDR2 sequences are SEHNR and FQNEAQ (reference sequence). V gave up 5 bases and J gave up 12 bases, with 16 bases separating them. The CDR3 DNA sequence: TGTGCCAGCAGCCAGGTCAGGTCAGCGGAACTGTTTTTT. This translates into CASSQVRSAELFF. The whole variable domain, filled in from reference TRBV7-9 and TRBJ1-4, reads DTGVSQNPRHKITKRGQNVTFRCDPISEHNRLYWYRQTLGQGPEFLTYFQNEAQLEKSRLLSDRFSAERPKGSFSTLEIQRTEQGDSAMYLCASSQVRSAELFFGSGTQLSVL.

CDR3 in DNA: TGTGCCAGTAGTATAATACACTACCAAGAGACCCAGTACTTC. Translating it yields CASSIIHYQETQYF. The chain employs TRBV19 and TRBJ2-5; no firm D call. Deletions cut 2 bases from V and 0 bases from J, with 7 bases between. CDR3 length: 14 residues. Germline loops: CDR1 LNHDA, CDR2 SQIVND (reference sequence).

CDR3 bases: TGTGCCAGCAGTTTAGGAAGAGGGATGGGCACAGATACGCAGTATTTT. Its protein product is CASSLGRGMGTDTQYF. V is TRBV28 and J is TRBJ2-3; D may be TRBD2 (5 bases). The CDR3 loop spans 16 amino acids. V shed 2 bases and J shed 1 base, with 13 bases lying between them. Germline V gene lookup returns CDR1 MDHEN and CDR2 SYDVKM.

The rearrangement uses TRBV27 and TRBJ2-7; TRBD2 might be the D (5 bases). The CDR3 is 16 amino acids. The germline V gene encodes CDR1 MNHEY and CDR2 SMNVEV (reference sequence). V lost 6 bases and J 3 bases, leaving 21 bases between the germline ends. The CDR3 sequence is CASSSGLFRGGYEQYF. The CDR3 nucleotides read TGTGCCAGCAGCTCAGGACTGTTTCGTGGAGGCTACGAGCAGTACTTC.

The chain recombines TRBV11-1 with TRBJ2-4, with 10 bases that match TRBD2. Trimming at V came to 3 bases and at J to 0 bases, leaving 11 bases not matched to a gene. Germline CDR1 reads SGHAT; CDR2 reads FQDESV (reference sequence). CDR3 length: 19 amino acids. The DNA of the CDR3 is TGTGCCAGCAGCTTTAAAGCGGGAGGGCCCCGGCTAGCCAAAAACATTCAGTACTTC. Its translation is CASSFKAGGPRLAKNIQYF.